The 22 T cell receptor beta chains below were found in one sample sequenced in a study of blood T cell repertoires in COVID-19. TCRdb's copy holds only in-frame clones and misses some; the assay was immunoSEQ multiplex PCR. Altogether under 95,000 clones are present, approximately 79% being singletons, with the ten largest covering approximately 10%. The sequenced sample consisted of peripheral blood. Receptor source: a man aged 70-80 years with acute or convalescent COVID-19.

The chain links TRBV2 to TRBJ2-2; 12 bases match TRBD2. The germline CDR1 and CDR2 sequences are SNHLY and FYNNEI. The V and J ends lost 6 bases and 8 bases, in that order; junction bases with no gene match: 7. CDR3 size: 15 residues. CDR3 in amino acids: CASRPRLAGDGELFF. The CDR3, as DNA: TGTGCCAGCAGGCCCCGACTAGCGGGGGATGGGGAGCTGTTTTTT.

The chain joins TRBV2 to TRBJ2-7; weak D call: TRBD2 (5 bases). From germline, CDR1 is SNHLY and CDR2 FYNNEI. Trimming pared 2 bases from V and 4 bases from J, leaving 15 bases between. This CDR3 contains 15 residues. CDR3 in DNA: TGTGCCAGCAGTGAATGGGCAGGAGGCGGGTACGAGCAGTACTTC. Amino acids: CASSEWAGGGYEQYF.

This chain links TRBV21-1 with TRBJ2-5; the listed D gene, TRBD2, was not tested against the DNA. TRBV21-1 corresponds to a pseudogene. The CDR3 length is 16 residues. This CDR3 is CASSELAGGPKETQYF. The CDR3 nucleotides are TGTGCCAGCAGCGAACTAGCGGGGGGACCAAAAGAGACCCAGTACTTC.

The chain carries TRBV5-4 and TRBJ2-2; D call uncertain. There are 15 residues in the CDR3. Germline-derived CDR1 and CDR2 are SGHNT and YYREEE (reference sequence). Trimming shortened V by 2 bases and J by 0 bases, and 8 bases separated the two germline ends. The CDR3 sequence: CASSLQQANTGELFF. DNA of the CDR3: TGTGCCAGCAGCTTACAGCAAGCGAACACCGGGGAGCTGTTTTTT.

This chain connects TRBV2 to TRBJ2-1, with a tentative D call TRBD1 (6 bases). This CDR3 has 15 residues. Germline V gene data show CDR1 as SNHLY and CDR2 as FYNNEI. V shed 7 bases and J shed 7 bases, with 20 bases lying between them. CDR3 loop: CASIRQVLPGNEQFF. The DNA of the CDR3 is TGTGCCAGCATCCGACAGGTCCTCCCTGGGAATGAGCAGTTCTTC.

The CDR3 region is CASSLTPDRAKNIQYF. The DNA of the CDR3 is TGTGCCAGCAGCCTAACACCGGACAGGGCTAAGAACATTCAGTACTTC. This chain links TRBV5-4 with TRBJ2-4; 8 nucleotides line up with TRBD1. The CDR3 covers 16 residues. V lost 4 bases, J lost 7 bases, and 13 bases stayed unmatched. The germline V gene encodes CDR1 SGHNT and CDR2 YYREEE (reference sequence). The variable domain in full, with the rest retrieved from reference TRBV5-4 and TRBJ2-4, is ETGVTQSPTHLIKTRGQQVTLRCSSQSGHNTVSWYQQALGQGPQFIFQYYREEENGRGNFPPRFSGLQFPNYSSELNVNALELDDSALYLCASSLTPDRAKNIQYFGAGTRLSVL.

This chain links TRBV6-1 with TRBJ2-5, with a weak D call TRBD1 (6 bases). Germline CDR1 reads MNHNS; CDR2 reads SASEGT. The germline V and J ends were trimmed by 2 bases and 5 bases, with 9 bases remaining between them. The CDR3 has 13 residues. In DNA, the CDR3 is TGTGCCAGCAGTGAATATCAGGGGGAGACCCAGTACTTC. It encodes CASSEYQGETQYF.

In its sample, this clone was seen a few times. This rearrangement joins TRBV5-4 to TRBJ2-5, with 8 bases that match TRBD2. Germline values: CDR1 SGHNT, CDR2 YYREEE (reference sequence). The trim removed 1 base at V and 3 bases at J, leaving 2 bases unmatched. The CDR3 contains 14 residues. The DNA for the CDR3 is TGTGCCAGCAGCTTGATCGGGGGGGAAGAGACCCAGTACTTC. Translated: CASSLIGGEETQYF.

The V and J genes are TRBV6-6 and TRBJ1-6; D possibly corresponds to TRBD1 (6 bases). This CDR3 is 15 amino acids long. The germline V and J ends were trimmed by 2 bases and 7 bases, with 12 bases remaining between them. Germline V gene sequence: CDR1 MNHNY, CDR2 SVGAGI (reference sequence). The CDR3, as DNA: TGTGCCAGCAGTTACCGGGCAGGGGAAAATTCACCCCTCCACTTT. Protein sequence: CASSYRAGENSPLHF.

The rearrangement links TRBV7-9 to TRBJ2-5; 14 positions match TRBD2. Germline V gene sequence: CDR1 SEHNR, CDR2 FQNEAQ (reference sequence). With V trimmed by 5 bases and J by 10 bases, 9 bases remained unmatched. CDR3 length equals 15 residues. CDR3 region: CASSPPTSGGEGQYF. The CDR3 coding sequence is TGTGCCAGCAGCCCACCGACTAGCGGGGGGGAAGGCCAGTACTTC. The whole variable domain, remainder taken from reference TRBV7-9 and TRBJ2-5, is DTGVSQNPRHKITKRGQNVTFRCDPISEHNRLYWYRQTLGQGPEFLTYFQNEAQLEKSRLLSDRFSAERPKGSFSTLEIQRTEQGDSAMYLCASSPPTSGGEGQYFGPGTRLLVL.

This rearrangement joins TRBV14 to TRBJ2-5; a weak D match, TRBD2 (6 bases). Per the germline V gene, CDR1 is SGHDN and CDR2 is FVKESK. V was cut by 4 bases and J by 4 bases, with 13 bases left in between. The CDR3 contains 14 residues. In nucleotides, the CDR3 is TGTGCCAGCAGCCTTTGGGACGGGAGAGAGACCCAGTACTTC. Its translation is CASSLWDGRETQYF.

V usage is TRBV13 and J usage is TRBJ2-3, with 7 positions matching TRBD1. V lost 5 bases, J lost 4 bases, and 12 bases stayed unmatched. Looked up from germline, CDR1 is PRHDT and CDR2 is FYEKMQ (reference sequence). The CDR3 totals 16 residues. The CDR3 sequence is CASSPRDRGKADTQYF. The CDR3 DNA is TGTGCCAGCAGCCCTCGGGACAGAGGAAAGGCAGATACGCAGTATTTT.

The chain couples TRBV4-2 to TRBJ2-1; TRBD2 agrees at 9 bases. Trimming at V came to 0 bases and at J to 7 bases, leaving 4 bases not matched to a gene. The CDR3 covers 15 residues. Germline CDR1 LGHNA, CDR2 YNFKEQ. CDR3 coding DNA: TGTGCCAGCAGCCAAGAAGCGGGGGGTGTGAATGAGCAGTTCTTC. Translated, it gives CASSQEAGGVNEQFF.

This chain uses TRBV4-2 with TRBJ2-1, with a possible D match to TRBD1 (6 bases). Germline values: CDR1 LGHNA, CDR2 YNFKEQ. The CDR3 has 14 amino acids. Trimming took 4 bases from V and 9 from J, leaving 16 bases between them. The CDR3 sequence: CASSLHREMGEQFF. As DNA, the CDR3 is TGTGCCAGCAGCCTCCACAGGGAAATGGGTGAGCAGTTCTTC.

This rearrangement joins TRBV5-8 to TRBJ2-3, with 10 positions matching TRBD2. V shed 0 bases, J shed 5 bases, and the junction held 6 bases outside the gene matches. Germline V gene sequence: CDR1 SGHTS, CDR2 YDEGEE. CDR3 length equals 16 residues. CDR3 residues: CASSLGTSGDEDTQYF. DNA of the CDR3: TGTGCCAGCAGCTTGGGTACTAGCGGGGACGAAGATACGCAGTATTTT. The full variable domain, in which reference TRBV5-8 and TRBJ2-3 provide the parts outside the CDR3, is EAGVTQSPTHLIKTRGQQATLRCSPISGHTSVYWYQQALGLGLQFLLWYDEGEERNRGNFPPRFSGRQFPNYSSELNVNALELEDSALYLCASSLGTSGDEDTQYFGPGTRLTVL.

This clone has a handful of counts. This chain links TRBV7-3 with TRBJ2-1, with TRBD1 matching 7 bases. Trimming at V came to 4 bases and at J to 9 bases, leaving 12 bases not matched to a gene. The CDR3 spans 15 residues. Germline CDR1 SGHTA, CDR2 FQGTGA. The CDR3 DNA reads TGTGCCAGCAGCTCCCAGACAGGGAACGTGGGTGAGCAGTTCTTC. Translated, it gives CASSSQTGNVGEQFF.

This chain uses TRBV6-4 with TRBJ1-1; a possible D gene is TRBD1 (5 bases). The CDR3 covers 17 residues. The V gene lost 3 bases and the J gene lost 3 bases, with 20 bases spanning the gap. The germline gives CDR1 MRHNA, CDR2 SNTAGT. This chain's CDR3 is CASSEEAAGIRYTEAFF. CDR3 in DNA: TGTGCCAGCAGTGAAGAGGCGGCAGGGATCCGGTACACTGAAGCTTTCTTT.

This rearrangement joins TRBV5-4 to TRBJ2-5, with no clear D. This CDR3 is built from 14 residues. The germline V and J ends were trimmed by 0 bases and 1 base, with 7 bases remaining between them. CDR1 is SGHNT and CDR2 is YYREEE in the germline V gene (reference sequence). The CDR3 here is CASSLGTVQETQYF. In nucleotides, the CDR3 is TGTGCCAGCAGCTTGGGTACGGTCCAAGAGACCCAGTACTTC.

The chain combines TRBV6-5 with TRBJ1-1, with D tentatively TRBD1 (5 bases). The germline V gene encodes CDR1 MNHEY and CDR2 SVGAGI. V shed 0 bases and J shed 2 bases, with 13 bases lying between them. The CDR3 runs to 16 residues. The CDR3 DNA reads TGTGCCAGCAGTTACTCTGCAGGGATTGTTAACACTGAAGCTTTCTTT. Protein sequence: CASSYSAGIVNTEAFF.

Only one count was recorded for this clone. V and J are TRBV18 and TRBJ2-1; tentatively, D is TRBD1 (6 bases). Germline CDR1 KGHSH, CDR2 LQKENI. The CDR3 contains 12 residues. V was clipped by 6 bases and J by 8 bases, with 11 bases between them. Here the CDR3 DNA reads TGTGCCAGCTCGACAGGAGGCGATGAGCAGTTCTTC. It codes for CASSTGGDEQFF. The variable domain in full, with the rest retrieved from reference TRBV18 and TRBJ2-1, is NAGVMQNPRHLVRRRGQEARLRCSPMKGHSHVYWYRQLPEEGLKFMVYLQKENIIDESGMPKERFSAEFPKEGPSILRIQQVVRGDSAAYFCASSTGGDEQFFGPGTRLTVL.

This rearrangement joins TRBV7-8 to TRBJ1-5; 9 bases are shared with TRBD1. V lost 5 bases, J lost 5 bases, and 1 base stayed unmatched. This CDR3 comprises 13 residues. Germline CDR1 reads SGHVS; CDR2 reads FQNEAQ. The CDR3 here is CASSRDRDQPQHF. The DNA of the CDR3 is TGTGCCAGCAGCCGGGACAGGGATCAGCCCCAGCATTTT.

This clone was recorded a few times. The chain couples TRBV5-5 to TRBJ2-7; no reliable D call. Germline values: CDR1 SGHKS, CDR2 YYEKEE (reference sequence). The CDR3 contains 15 residues. The ends were cut back, 0 bases at V and 0 bases at J, with 10 bases in the middle. The CDR3 protein is CASSLAGPSSYEQYV. The CDR3 DNA reads TGTGCCAGCAGCTTGGCTGGTCCGAGCTCCTACGAGCAGTACGTC.